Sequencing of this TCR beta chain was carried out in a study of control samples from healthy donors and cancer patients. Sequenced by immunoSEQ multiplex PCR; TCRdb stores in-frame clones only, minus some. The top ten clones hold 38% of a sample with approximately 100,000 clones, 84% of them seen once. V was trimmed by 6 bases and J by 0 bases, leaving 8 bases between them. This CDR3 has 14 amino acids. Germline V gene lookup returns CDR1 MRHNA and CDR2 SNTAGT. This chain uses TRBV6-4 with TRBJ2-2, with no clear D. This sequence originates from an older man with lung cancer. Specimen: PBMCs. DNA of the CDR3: TGTGCCAGCAGCAGCATGGCGAACACCGGGGAGCTGTTTTTT. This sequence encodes CASSSMANTGELFF.